These T cell receptor beta chains were read from a single sample in a study of blood T cell repertoires in COVID-19. The method was immunoSEQ multiplex PCR; TCRdb's version includes in-frame clones alone and lacks a portion of them. Altogether 390,000 or so clones are present, approximately 88% being singletons, with the ten largest covering about 2.9%. Sequencing used peripheral blood. The source is a woman between 25 and 40 years old with COVID-19, enrolled during active disease. The CDR3 runs from the conserved cysteine through the conserved F or W. A D gene is named only where the DNA matches it firmly. Not every row has a clone size; where given, it reads once, few, many or a size class.

D gene: TRBD2; V gene: TRBV7-2; clone size: .; J gene: TRBJ2-1; CDR3 DNA: TGTGCCAGCAGCCCCCTGACCCCATATAGCGGGAGAGGGGACAATGAGCAGTTCTTC; CDR3 protein: CASSPLTPYSGRGDNEQFF
D gene: .; V gene: TRBV23-1; clone size: .; J gene: TRBJ2-5; CDR3 DNA: TGCGCCAGCAGTCATGGTAGCTCTGGGGAGACCCAGTACTTC; CDR3 protein: CASSHGSSGETQYF
D gene: TRBD1; V gene: TRBV28; clone size: .; J gene: TRBJ1-3; CDR3 DNA: TGTGCCCCCACCCCCACTATCCGGGACAGGGGAAAGAGCTCTGGAAACACCATATATTTT; CDR3 protein: CAPTPTIRDRGKSSGNTIYF
D gene: .; V gene: TRBV11-3; clone size: .; J gene: TRBJ2-3; CDR3 DNA: TGTGCCAGCAGCTTAGATATCGTTCGCACAGATACGCAGTATTTT; CDR3 protein: CASSLDIVRTDTQYF
D gene: .; V gene: TRBV7-9; clone size: .; J gene: TRBJ1-5; CDR3 DNA: TGTGCCAGCAGCCCAGAGGGCAAGATAAATCAGCCCCAGCATTTT; CDR3 protein: CASSPEGKINQPQHF
D gene: .; V gene: TRBV14; clone size: .; J gene: TRBJ2-1; CDR3 DNA: TGTGCCAGCAGCCCACTAGGGACAGCGGGCAATGAGCAGTTCTTC; CDR3 protein: CASSPLGTAGNEQFF
D gene: .; V gene: TRBV6-2/TRBV6-3; clone size: .; J gene: TRBJ2-3; CDR3 DNA: TGTGCCAGCAGTCGCCAAGGGGGCACAGATACGCAGTATTTT; CDR3 protein: CASSRQGGTDTQYF
D gene: TRBD2; V gene: TRBV10-3; clone size: .; J gene: TRBJ2-1; CDR3 DNA: TGTGCCATCAGTGGGCGGGGGAACTCCTACAATGAGCAGTTCTTC; CDR3 protein: CAISGRGNSYNEQFF
D gene: TRBD2; V gene: TRBV2; clone size: .; J gene: TRBJ2-2; CDR3 DNA: TGTGCCAGCGGAAGACTAGCGGGAGTCACCGGGGAGCTGTTTTTT; CDR3 protein: CASGRLAGVTGELFF
D gene: TRBD1; V gene: TRBV2; clone size: .; J gene: TRBJ1-1; CDR3 DNA: TGTGCCAGCAGTGATCCAGGGGGTCCTGAAGCTTTCTTT; CDR3 protein: CASSDPGGPEAFF
D gene: TRBD2; V gene: TRBV19; clone size: .; J gene: TRBJ2-1; CDR3 DNA: TGTGCCAGTAGCGCGGCGGGAGGTTCGCCTGAGCAGTTCTTC; CDR3 protein: CASSAAGGSPEQFF
D gene: TRBD1; V gene: TRBV19; clone size: .; J gene: TRBJ2-2; CDR3 DNA: TGTGCCAGTACCCTTGCGGTCGCTGGGACAGTTTACACCGGGGAGCTGTTTTTT; CDR3 protein: CASTLAVAGTVYTGELFF
D gene: .; V gene: TRBV11-2; clone size: .; J gene: TRBJ1-5; CDR3 DNA: TGTGCCAGCAGCTGGGGGGGAAGCGGACTTAGCAATCAGCCCCAGCATTTT; CDR3 protein: CASSWGGSGLSNQPQHF
D gene: .; V gene: TRBV28; clone size: .; J gene: TRBJ1-6; CDR3 DNA: TGTGCCAGCAGTTTGGGGCGGGAGAATTCACCCCTCCACTTT; CDR3 protein: CASSLGRENSPLHF
D gene: .; V gene: TRBV28; clone size: .; J gene: TRBJ2-7; CDR3 DNA: TGTGCCAGCAGATACACCGTATACGAGCAGTACTTC; CDR3 protein: CASRYTVYEQYF
D gene: TRBD1; V gene: TRBV6-1; clone size: .; J gene: TRBJ1-2; CDR3 DNA: TGTGCCAGCAGTGAAGCGGGACAGGGGAGAGGTGGCTACACCTTC; CDR3 protein: CASSEAGQGRGGYTF
D gene: .; V gene: TRBV9; clone size: .; J gene: TRBJ2-7; CDR3 DNA: TGTGCCAGCAGCGTATCAGGAACCTACGAGCAGTACTTC; CDR3 protein: CASSVSGTYEQYF
D gene: .; V gene: TRBV6-5; clone size: .; J gene: TRBJ1-2; CDR3 DNA: TGTGCCAGCAGCGACCCGGACTCCTGGAGGGGCTACACCTTC; CDR3 protein: CASSDPDSWRGYTF
D gene: TRBD1; V gene: TRBV11-2; clone size: .; J gene: TRBJ1-2; CDR3 DNA: TGTGCCAGCAGCTTATTCGGGACAGGGGAATATGGCTACACCTTC; CDR3 protein: CASSLFGTGEYGYTF
D gene: TRBD1; V gene: TRBV30; clone size: .; J gene: TRBJ2-1; CDR3 DNA: TGTGCCTGGAGTGTACGAGGGACAGGGTCCAATGAGCAGTTCTTC; CDR3 protein: CAWSVRGTGSNEQFF
D gene: TRBD1; V gene: TRBV10-2; clone size: .; J gene: TRBJ1-1; CDR3 DNA: TGCGCCAGCTGGGACAGGGGGAACACTGAAGCTTTCTTT; CDR3 protein: CASWDRGNTEAFF
D gene: .; V gene: TRBV10-3; clone size: .; J gene: TRBJ2-7; CDR3 DNA: TGTGCCACCATAGCTAGACAGACCTACGAGCAGTACTTC; CDR3 protein: CATIARQTYEQYF
D gene: .; V gene: TRBV29-1; clone size: .; J gene: TRBJ1-1; CDR3 DNA: TGCAGCGTTGAAGACATCAGGGGACCACAAATGAACACTGAAGCTTTCTTT; CDR3 protein: CSVEDIRGPQMNTEAFF
D gene: .; V gene: TRBV5-1; clone size: .; J gene: TRBJ2-3; CDR3 DNA: TGCGCCAGCGCACGACAGTATGATGGTACGCAGTATTTT; CDR3 protein: CASARQYDGTQYF
D gene: .; V gene: TRBV6-2/TRBV6-3; clone size: .; J gene: TRBJ2-4; CDR3 DNA: TGTGCCAGCAGTTACGGGGGCAGTTTCACGTACTTC; CDR3 protein: CASSYGGSFTYF
D gene: .; V gene: TRBV24-1; clone size: once; J gene: TRBJ2-7; CDR3 DNA: TGTGCCACCAGTGATTTCGGGAACGAGCAGTACTTC; CDR3 protein: CATSDFGNEQYF
D gene: .; V gene: TRBV10-1; clone size: .; J gene: TRBJ2-3; CDR3 DNA: TGCGCCACCTCCCAGGGCCACACAGATACGCAGTATTTT; CDR3 protein: CATSQGHTDTQYF
D gene: TRBD2; V gene: TRBV7-8; clone size: once; J gene: TRBJ2-2; CDR3 DNA: TGTGCCAGCAGCTCCCGACGGGGGGGACCAAACACCGGGGAGCTGTTTTTT; CDR3 protein: CASSSRRGGPNTGELFF
D gene: .; V gene: TRBV30; clone size: .; J gene: TRBJ1-2; CDR3 DNA: TGTGCCTGGGTAGAGGGATACGGATATGGCTACACCTTC; CDR3 protein: CAWVEGYGYGYTF
D gene: .; V gene: TRBV7-6; clone size: .; J gene: TRBJ1-6; CDR3 DNA: TGTGCCAGCAGCTTAGTCGGCGGAGATAATTCACCCCTCCACTTT; CDR3 protein: CASSLVGGDNSPLHF
D gene: .; V gene: TRBV5-6; clone size: .; J gene: TRBJ2-7; CDR3 DNA: TGTGCCAGCAGCTTGAAGGTCGGCAGGGGAATCGACGAGCAGTACTTC; CDR3 protein: CASSLKVGRGIDEQYF
D gene: .; V gene: TRBV11-2; clone size: .; J gene: TRBJ1-6; CDR3 DNA: TGTGCCAGCAGCTTAGTATGGGCGGGATTCAATTCACCCCTCCACTTT; CDR3 protein: CASSLVWAGFNSPLHF
D gene: .; V gene: TRBV18; clone size: .; J gene: TRBJ2-1; CDR3 DNA: TGTGCCAGCACCCAAGTCAGCAATGAGCAGTTCTTC; CDR3 protein: CASTQVSNEQFF
D gene: TRBD1; V gene: TRBV19; clone size: .; J gene: TRBJ1-6; CDR3 DNA: TGTGCCAGTAGTCCCAAGGGCGGGACAGGCATCAATAATTCACCCCTCCACTTT; CDR3 protein: CASSPKGGTGINNSPLHF
D gene: .; V gene: TRBV6-5; clone size: .; J gene: TRBJ1-1; CDR3 DNA: TGTGCCAGCAGTTACTCCGGGGGCACTGAAGCTTTCTTT; CDR3 protein: CASSYSGGTEAFF
D gene: .; V gene: TRBV9; clone size: once; J gene: TRBJ2-5; CDR3 DNA: TGTGCCAGCAGCGGCCCGCCGGGAGCTAGGGGAGAGACCCAGTACTTC; CDR3 protein: CASSGPPGARGETQYF
D gene: .; V gene: TRBV10-3; clone size: few; J gene: TRBJ1-3; CDR3 DNA: TGTGCCATCCTGCACACCTCTGGAAACACCATATATTTT; CDR3 protein: CAILHTSGNTIYF
D gene: TRBD1; V gene: TRBV3-1/TRBV3-2; clone size: .; J gene: TRBJ2-5; CDR3 DNA: TGTGCCAGCAGCCATCAGGGGGCATGGGAGACCCAGTACTTC; CDR3 protein: CASSHQGAWETQYF
D gene: TRBD1; V gene: TRBV6-2/TRBV6-3; clone size: .; J gene: TRBJ2-1; CDR3 DNA: TGTGCCAGCAGTAAATCGCCGGGACAGGGGTACAATGAGCAGTTCTTC; CDR3 protein: CASSKSPGQGYNEQFF
D gene: .; V gene: TRBV28; clone size: .; J gene: TRBJ2-7; CDR3 DNA: TGTGCCACCTCAACTGGACAAGGCGAGCAGTACTTC; CDR3 protein: CATSTGQGEQYF
D gene: TRBD2; V gene: TRBV4-2; clone size: .; J gene: TRBJ2-1; CDR3 DNA: TGTGCCAGCAGCCCCTCTGGGGGTGGGGGGGGAAGCTCCTACAATGAGCAGTTCTTC; CDR3 protein: CASSPSGGGGGSSYNEQFF